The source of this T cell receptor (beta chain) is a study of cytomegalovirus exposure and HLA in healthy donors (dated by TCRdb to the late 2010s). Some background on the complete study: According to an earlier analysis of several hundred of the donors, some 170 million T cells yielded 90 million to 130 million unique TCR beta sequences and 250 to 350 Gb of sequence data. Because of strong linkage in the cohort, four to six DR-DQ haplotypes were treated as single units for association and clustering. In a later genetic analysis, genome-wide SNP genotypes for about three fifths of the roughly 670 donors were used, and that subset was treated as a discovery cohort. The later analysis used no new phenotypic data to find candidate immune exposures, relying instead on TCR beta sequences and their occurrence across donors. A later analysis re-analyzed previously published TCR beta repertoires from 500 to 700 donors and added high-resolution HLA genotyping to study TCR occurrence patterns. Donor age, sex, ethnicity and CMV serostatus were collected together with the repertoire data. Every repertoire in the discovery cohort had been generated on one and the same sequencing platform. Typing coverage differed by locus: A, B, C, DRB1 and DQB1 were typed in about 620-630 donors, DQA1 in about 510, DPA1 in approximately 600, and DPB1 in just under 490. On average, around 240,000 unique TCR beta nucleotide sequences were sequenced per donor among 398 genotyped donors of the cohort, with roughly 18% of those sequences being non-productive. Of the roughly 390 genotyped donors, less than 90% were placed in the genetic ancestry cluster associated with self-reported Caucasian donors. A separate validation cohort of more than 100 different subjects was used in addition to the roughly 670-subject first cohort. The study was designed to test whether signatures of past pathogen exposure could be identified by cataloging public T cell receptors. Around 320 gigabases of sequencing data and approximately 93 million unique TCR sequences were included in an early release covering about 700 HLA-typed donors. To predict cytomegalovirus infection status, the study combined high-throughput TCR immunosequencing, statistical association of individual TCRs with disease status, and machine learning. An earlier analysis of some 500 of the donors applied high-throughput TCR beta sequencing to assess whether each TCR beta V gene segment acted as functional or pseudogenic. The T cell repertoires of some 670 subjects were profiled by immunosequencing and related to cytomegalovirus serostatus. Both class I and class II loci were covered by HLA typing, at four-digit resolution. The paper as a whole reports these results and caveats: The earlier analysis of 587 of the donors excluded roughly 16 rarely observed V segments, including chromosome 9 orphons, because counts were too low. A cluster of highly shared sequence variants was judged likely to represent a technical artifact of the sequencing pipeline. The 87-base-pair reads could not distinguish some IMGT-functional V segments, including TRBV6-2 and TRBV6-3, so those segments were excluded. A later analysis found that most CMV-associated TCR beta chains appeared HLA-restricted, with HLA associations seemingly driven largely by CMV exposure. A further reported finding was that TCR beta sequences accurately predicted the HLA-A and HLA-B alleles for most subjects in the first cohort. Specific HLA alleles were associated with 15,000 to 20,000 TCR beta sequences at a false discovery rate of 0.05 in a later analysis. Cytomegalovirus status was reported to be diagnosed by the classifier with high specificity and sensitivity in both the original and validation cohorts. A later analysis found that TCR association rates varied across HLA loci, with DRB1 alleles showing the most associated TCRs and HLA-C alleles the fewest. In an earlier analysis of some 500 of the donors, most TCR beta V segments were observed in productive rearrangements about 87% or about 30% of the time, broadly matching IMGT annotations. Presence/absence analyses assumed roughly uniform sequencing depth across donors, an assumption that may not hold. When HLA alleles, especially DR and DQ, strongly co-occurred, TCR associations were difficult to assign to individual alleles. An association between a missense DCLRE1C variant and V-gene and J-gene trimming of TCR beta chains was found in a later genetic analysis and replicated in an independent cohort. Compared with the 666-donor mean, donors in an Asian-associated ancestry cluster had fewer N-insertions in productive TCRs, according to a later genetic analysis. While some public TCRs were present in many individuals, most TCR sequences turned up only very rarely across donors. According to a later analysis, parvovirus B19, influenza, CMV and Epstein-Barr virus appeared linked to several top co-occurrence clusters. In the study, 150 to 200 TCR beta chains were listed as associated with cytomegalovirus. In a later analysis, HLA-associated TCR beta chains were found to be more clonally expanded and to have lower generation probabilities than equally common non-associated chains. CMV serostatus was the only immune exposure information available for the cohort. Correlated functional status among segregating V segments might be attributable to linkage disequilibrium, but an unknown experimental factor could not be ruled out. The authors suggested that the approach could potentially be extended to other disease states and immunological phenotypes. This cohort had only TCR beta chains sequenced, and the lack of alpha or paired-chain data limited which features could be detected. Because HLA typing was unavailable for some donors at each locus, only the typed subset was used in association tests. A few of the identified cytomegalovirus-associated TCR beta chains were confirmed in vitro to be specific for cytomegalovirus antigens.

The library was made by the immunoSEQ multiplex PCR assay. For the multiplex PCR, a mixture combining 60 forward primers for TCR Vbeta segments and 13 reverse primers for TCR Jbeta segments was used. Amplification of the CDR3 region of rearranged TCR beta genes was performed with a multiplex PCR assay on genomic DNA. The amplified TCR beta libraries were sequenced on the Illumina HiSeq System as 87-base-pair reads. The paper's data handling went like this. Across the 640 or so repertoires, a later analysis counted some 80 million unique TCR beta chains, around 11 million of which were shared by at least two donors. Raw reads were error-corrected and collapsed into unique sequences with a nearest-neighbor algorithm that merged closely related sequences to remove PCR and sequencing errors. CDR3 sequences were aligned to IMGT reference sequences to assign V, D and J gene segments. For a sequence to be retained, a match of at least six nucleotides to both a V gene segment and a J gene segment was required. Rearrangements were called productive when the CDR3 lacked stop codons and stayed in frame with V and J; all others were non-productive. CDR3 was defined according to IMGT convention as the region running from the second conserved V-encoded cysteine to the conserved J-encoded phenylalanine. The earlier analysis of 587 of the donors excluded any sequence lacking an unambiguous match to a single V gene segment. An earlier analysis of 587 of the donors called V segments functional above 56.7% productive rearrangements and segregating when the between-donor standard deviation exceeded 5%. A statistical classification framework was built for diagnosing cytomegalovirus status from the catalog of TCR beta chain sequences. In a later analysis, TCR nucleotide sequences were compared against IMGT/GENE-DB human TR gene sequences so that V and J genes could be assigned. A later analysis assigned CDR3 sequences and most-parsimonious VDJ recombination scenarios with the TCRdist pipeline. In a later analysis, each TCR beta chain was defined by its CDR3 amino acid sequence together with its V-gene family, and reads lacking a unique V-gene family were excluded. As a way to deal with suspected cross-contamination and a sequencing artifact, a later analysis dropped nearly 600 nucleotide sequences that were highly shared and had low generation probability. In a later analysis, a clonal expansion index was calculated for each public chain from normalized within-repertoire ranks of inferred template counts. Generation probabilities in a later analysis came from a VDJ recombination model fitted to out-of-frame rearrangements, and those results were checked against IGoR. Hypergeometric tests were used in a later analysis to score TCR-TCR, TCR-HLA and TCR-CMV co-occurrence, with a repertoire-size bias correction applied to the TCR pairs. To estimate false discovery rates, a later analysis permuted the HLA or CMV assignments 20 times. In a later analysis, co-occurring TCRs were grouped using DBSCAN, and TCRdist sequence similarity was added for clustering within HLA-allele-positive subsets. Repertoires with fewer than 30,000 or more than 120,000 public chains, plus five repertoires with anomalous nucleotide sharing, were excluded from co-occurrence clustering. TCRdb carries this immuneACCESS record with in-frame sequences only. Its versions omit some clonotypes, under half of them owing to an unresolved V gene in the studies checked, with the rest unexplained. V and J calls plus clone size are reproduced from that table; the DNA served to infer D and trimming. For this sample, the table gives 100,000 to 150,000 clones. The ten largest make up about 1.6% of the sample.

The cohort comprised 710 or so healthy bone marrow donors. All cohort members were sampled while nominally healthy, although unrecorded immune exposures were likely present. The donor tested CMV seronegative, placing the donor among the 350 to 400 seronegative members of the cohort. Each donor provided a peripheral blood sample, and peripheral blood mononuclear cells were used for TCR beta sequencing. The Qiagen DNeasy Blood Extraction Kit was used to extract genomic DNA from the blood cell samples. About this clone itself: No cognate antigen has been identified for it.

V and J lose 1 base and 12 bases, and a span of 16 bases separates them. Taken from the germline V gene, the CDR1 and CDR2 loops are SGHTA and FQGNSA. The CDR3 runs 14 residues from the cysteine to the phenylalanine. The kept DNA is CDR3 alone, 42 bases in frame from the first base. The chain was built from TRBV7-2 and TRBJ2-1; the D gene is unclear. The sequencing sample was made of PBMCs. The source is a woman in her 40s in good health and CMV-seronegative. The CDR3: CASSLVAISSWQFF. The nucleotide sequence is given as TGTGCCAGCAGCTTAGTTGCCATATCGAGCTGGCAGTTCTTC.